The entry below gives a single T cell receptor (beta chain) sequence along with its context. The data were taken from a study of post-analysis software for immune sequencing data. Unique molecular identifiers had been added to the TCR beta cDNA libraries. TCRdb recomputed calls from the PCR reads with MiXCR, one row per CDR3 protein. The repertoire holds roughly 160,000 distinct CDR3 sequences, with 35% to 40% as singletons. The ends were cut back, 5 bases at V and 0 bases at J, with 11 bases in the middle. Germline V CDR1 and CDR2: SGHNT, YENEEA. The CDR3 runs to 14 residues. The material was blood, obtained after autologous hematopoietic stem cell transplantation. The chain is built from TRBV11-3 and TRBJ2-7; no definite D call. The receptor comes from a girl between 5 and 17 years old with multiple sclerosis. CDR3 sequence (DNA): TGTGCCAGCAGCCCACCGGTCGACTCCTACGAGCAGTACTTC. Its protein product is CASSPPVDSYEQYF.